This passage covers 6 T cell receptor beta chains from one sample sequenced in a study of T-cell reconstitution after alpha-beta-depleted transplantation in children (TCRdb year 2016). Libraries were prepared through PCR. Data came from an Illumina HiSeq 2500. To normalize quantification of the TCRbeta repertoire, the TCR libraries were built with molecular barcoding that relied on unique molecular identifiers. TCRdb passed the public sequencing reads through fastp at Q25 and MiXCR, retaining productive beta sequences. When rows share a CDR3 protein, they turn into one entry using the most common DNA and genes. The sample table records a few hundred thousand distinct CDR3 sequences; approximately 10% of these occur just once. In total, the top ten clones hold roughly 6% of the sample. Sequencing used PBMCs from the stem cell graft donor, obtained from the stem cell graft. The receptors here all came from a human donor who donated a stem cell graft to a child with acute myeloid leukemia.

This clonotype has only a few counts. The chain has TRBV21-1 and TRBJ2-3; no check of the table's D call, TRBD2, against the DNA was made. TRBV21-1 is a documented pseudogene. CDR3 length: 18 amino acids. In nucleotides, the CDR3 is TGTGCCACAAAAGGGCTAGCGGGAGAGCCCTTTAGCACAGATACGCAGTATTTT. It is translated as CATKGLAGEPFSTDTQYF.

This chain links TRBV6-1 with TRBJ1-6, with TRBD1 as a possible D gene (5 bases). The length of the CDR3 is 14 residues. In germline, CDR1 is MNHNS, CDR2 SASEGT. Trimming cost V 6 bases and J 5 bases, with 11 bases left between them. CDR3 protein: CASSAQGNNSPLHF. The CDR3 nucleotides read TGTGCCAGCAGCGCTCAGGGTAATAATTCACCCCTCCACTTT.

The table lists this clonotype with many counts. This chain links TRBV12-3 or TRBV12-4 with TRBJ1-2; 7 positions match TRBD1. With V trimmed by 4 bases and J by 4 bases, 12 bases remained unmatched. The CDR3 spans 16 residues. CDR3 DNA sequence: TGTGCCAGCAGTTCCCCAAGACAGGGAGGAGGCTATGGCTACACCTTC. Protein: CASSSPRQGGGYGYTF.

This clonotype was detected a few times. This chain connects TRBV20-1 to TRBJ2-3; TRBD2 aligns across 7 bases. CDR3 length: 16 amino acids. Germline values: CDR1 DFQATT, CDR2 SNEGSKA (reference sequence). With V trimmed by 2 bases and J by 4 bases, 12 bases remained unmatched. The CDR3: CSARSRAGVMADTQYF. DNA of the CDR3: TGCAGTGCTAGATCGCGGGCGGGAGTGATGGCAGATACGCAGTATTTT.

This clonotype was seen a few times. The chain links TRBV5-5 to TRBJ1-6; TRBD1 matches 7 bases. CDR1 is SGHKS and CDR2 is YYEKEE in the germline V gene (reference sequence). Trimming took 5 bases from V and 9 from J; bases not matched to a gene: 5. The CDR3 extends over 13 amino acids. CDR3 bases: TGTGCCAGCAGTGACAGGGTTGGTTCACCCCTCCACTTT. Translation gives CASSDRVGSPLHF.

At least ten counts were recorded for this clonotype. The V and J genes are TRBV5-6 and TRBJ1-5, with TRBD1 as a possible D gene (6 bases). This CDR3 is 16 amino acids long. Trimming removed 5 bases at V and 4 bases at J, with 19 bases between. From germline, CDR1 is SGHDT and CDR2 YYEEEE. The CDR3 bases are TGTGCCAGCAGTAGGGCGGGGCAGGGGACGAATCAGCCCCAGCATTTT. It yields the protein CASSRAGQGTNQPQHF.